This T cell receptor (beta chain) emerged from a study of blood T cell repertoires in COVID-19. Study background: Italy, Spain and the United States were the sources of the convalescent and acute COVID-19 samples. PBMCs, B-cell-depleted T cells, or T cells provided the cDNA or gDNA that made up the material.

The authors' processing: Counts of nucleated cells, estimated from reference gene primer amplification, were obtained. Sequenced by immunoSEQ multiplex PCR; TCRdb stores in-frame clones only, minus some. The DNA was the basis for D and trimming; V, J and clone size are from that table. The sample shows 100,000 or so clones, 91% of them seen only once. Germline assignment: CDR1 SNHLY and CDR2 FYNNEI. This CDR3 region has 15 residues. Trimming took 4 bases from V and 4 from J, leaving 11 bases between them. The sequenced sample consisted of peripheral blood. This clonotype originated in a man aged 60 to 69 with acute or convalescent COVID-19. The V gene is TRBV2, the J gene TRBJ1-6; D gene unclear. CDR3 in amino acids: CASSGEGTYNSPLHF. In DNA form, the CDR3 reads TGTGCCAGCAGTGGGGAGGGAACTTATAATTCACCCCTCCACTTT.